This T cell receptor (beta chain) was identified during a study of spatial heterogeneity in lung cancer. Whole-study context: There were consistently more beta-chain sequences detected than alpha-chain sequences. Averaged across combinations, each unique TCR and UMI pairing appeared more than ten times in raw reads, which were uncorrected.

Time point reported: sample taken at primary tumor resection. TCRdb fed the 5' RACE reads into MiXCR, producing one record per CDR3 protein. The sample carries around 5,100 distinct CDR3 sequences, approximately 6.5% recorded once. This clonotype was seen many times. Its specificity is unknown. V lost 0 bases and J 0 bases, leaving 5 bases between the germline ends. This CDR3 region has 14 residues. Germline V gene lookup returns CDR1 SGDLS and CDR2 YYNGEE. The study's findings and limits: Tumor mutation counts were tracked by expanded intratumoral alpha and beta TCR counts.

Here the sequenced sample was lung tumor tissue, taken at surgery. This clonotype was obtained from a male donor with early-stage non-small cell lung cancer. The V gene is TRBV9, the J gene TRBJ2-3; unclear D gene. The CDR3 bases are TGTGCCAGCAGCGTAGGCACTAGCACAGATACGCAGTATTTT. Encoded protein: CASSVGTSTDTQYF.